Described below is a single TCR beta chain sequence and its context. V lost 7 bases and J lost 4, with 13 bases in between. Per germline, CDR1 MNHEY and CDR2 SMNVEV (reference sequence). The CDR3 loop spans 13 amino acids. Repertoires were generated with immunoSEQ multiplex PCR, while TCRdb's copy carries only in-frame clones and drops some. The repertoire holds more than 70,000 clones, with about 85% as singletons. The record originates from a study of blood T cell repertoires in COVID-19. Overall study context: Sample material is recorded as cDNA or gDNA derived from T cells, B-cell-depleted T cells, or PBMCs.

Sequencing input: peripheral blood. The TCR sequence derives from a man between 60 and 75 years old with acute or convalescent COVID-19. The rearrangement links TRBV27 to TRBJ1-1, with a possible D match to TRBD1 (6 bases). The CDR3 region is CASTNGGLTEAFF. CDR3 nucleotides: TGTGCCAGCACCAACGGGGGGCTCACTGAAGCTTTCTTT.